This T cell receptor beta chain was documented in a study of glioma-infiltrating T cells after dendritic cell vaccination. The CDR3 runs to 12 residues. Germline V gene sequence: CDR1 SEHNR, CDR2 FQNEAQ (reference sequence). Trimming took 5 bases from V and 5 from J; bases not matched to a gene: 1. The primer mix had 60 V beta and 13 J beta primers. Method: immunoSEQ multiplex PCR; TCRdb's copy keeps in-frame clones and lacks some. In the table there are 71,000 or so clones, approximately 81% of which are singletons. This clone was recorded many times. Specimen: blood, collected before dendritic cell vaccination. The clonotype originates from a human donor with glioblastoma. The chain employs TRBV7-9 and TRBJ2-7; 9 nucleotides match TRBD1. CDR3 DNA sequence: TGTGCCAGCAGCCGGGACAGGGACGAGCAGTACTTC. This sequence encodes CASSRDRDEQYF.